This T cell receptor beta chain was identified in a study of cytomegalovirus exposure and HLA in healthy donors. Study-wide results and caveats: Through in vitro validation, three CMV-associated chains were shown to be specific for CMV antigens. A cluster of highly shared sequence variants was likely a sequencing artifact. Later analysis identified 15,000 to 20,000 TCR beta sequences associated with HLA alleles, using a false discovery rate threshold of 0.05.

PCR involved 60 Vbeta and 13 Jbeta primers. Sequenced by immunoSEQ multiplex PCR; TCRdb stores in-frame clones only, minus some. This sample has 200,000 to 250,000 clones, with roughly 87% found just once. This clone was found once. What it recognizes is unknown. Per germline, CDR1 SGHDT and CDR2 YYEEEE. With 4 bases clipped from V and 6 bases from J, the junction kept 10 bases outside the gene matches. The CDR3 contains 14 residues. The chain couples TRBV5-6 to TRBJ2-7; TRBD2 matches 7 bases. The TCR comes from a woman aged 40-49 years in good health and CMV-seropositive. The sequencing sample was made of PBMCs. The CDR3 here is CASSPYSGSGEQYF. The CDR3 DNA reads as TGTGCCAGCAGCCCATATAGCGGGTCGGGCGAGCAGTACTTC. The whole variable domain, remainder taken from reference TRBV5-6 and TRBJ2-7, is DAGVTQSPTHLIKTRGQQVTLRCSPKSGHDTVSWYQQALGQGPQFIFQYYEEEERQRGNFPDRFSGHQFPNYSSELNVNALLLGDSALYLCASSPYSGSGEQYFGPGTRLTVT.